This T cell receptor (beta chain) was observed in a study of T cell responses to AZD1222 COVID-19 vaccine. The study's findings and limits: Spike regions recognized by vaccine-associated CD4 TCRs spanned the protein, led by 160-218 and 743-854. Donors were chiefly white British, with a greater number of females, and clonal diversity was perhaps underestimated.

CDR3 length: 11 residues. Germline CDR1 reads LGHDT; CDR2 reads YNNKEL (reference sequence). The V end lost 0 bases, the J end lost 9 bases, and 5 bases lay between the germline ends. The repertoire was sequenced with immunoSEQ multiplex PCR; TCRdb's copy has only in-frame clones and lacks some. There are tens of thousands of clones in the sample; around 90% occur only once, and 30% to 45% lies in the top ten. As regards this clone: The target antigen is unknown.

This receptor was taken from an adult who received the AZD1222 COVID-19 vaccine. The starting material was peripheral blood, obtained 28 days after the second AZD1222 dose. This chain joins TRBV3-1 (or the pseudogene TRBV3-2) and TRBJ1-1; D not resolved. CDR3 region: CASSQENKAFF. Written as DNA, the CDR3 is TGTGCCAGCAGCCAAGAAAACAAAGCTTTCTTT.